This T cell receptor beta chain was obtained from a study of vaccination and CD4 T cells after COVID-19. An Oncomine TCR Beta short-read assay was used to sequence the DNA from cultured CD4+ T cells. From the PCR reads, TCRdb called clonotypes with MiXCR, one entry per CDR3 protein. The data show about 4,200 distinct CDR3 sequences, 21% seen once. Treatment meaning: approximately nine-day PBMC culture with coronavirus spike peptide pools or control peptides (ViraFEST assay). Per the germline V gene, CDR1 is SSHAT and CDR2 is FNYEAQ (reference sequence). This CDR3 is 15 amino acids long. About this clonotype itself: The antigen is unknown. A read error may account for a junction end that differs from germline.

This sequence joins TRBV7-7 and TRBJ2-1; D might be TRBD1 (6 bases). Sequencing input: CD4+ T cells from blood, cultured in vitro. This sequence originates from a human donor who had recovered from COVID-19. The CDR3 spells CASSKQGGTYNEQFF. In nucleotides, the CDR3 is TGTGCTAGCAGTAAACAGGGTGGAACCTACAATGAGCAGTTCTTC.